This T cell receptor beta chain was sequenced for a study of T cells in Graves' hyperthyroidism and ophthalmopathy. Study summary: Peripheral blood was obtained at initial diagnosis, preceding any treatment.

What was amplified from RNA transcripts were TCR beta CDR3 regions. The HTBI primer set drove a first-round RT-PCR of the TCR CDR3. MiXCR, run by TCRdb on the multiplex PCR reads, gives a single entry per CDR3 protein. The sample has approximately 870,000 distinct CDR3 sequences, 35% to 40% seen once. This clonotype was found many times. CDR1 and CDR2 (germline): MGHDK, SYGVNS. This CDR3 has 14 residues. Trimming pared 4 bases from V and 6 bases from J, leaving 10 bases between. The rearrangement links TRBV25-1 to TRBJ1-6; D gene ambiguous. Sequences were obtained from blood. The sequence was obtained from a young man with Graves' hyperthyroidism. In DNA form, the CDR3 reads TGTGCCAGCAGTGTGGGCCAGTTTAATTCACCCCTCCACTTT. Protein sequence: CASSVGQFNSPLHF.